These 18 T cell receptor beta chains originate from one sample sequenced in a study of spatial heterogeneity in lung cancer. TCRdb itself ran the 5' RACE reads through MiXCR, one entry per CDR3 protein. The repertoire has tens of thousands of distinct CDR3 sequences, roughly an eighth of them found once; the top ten carry around 54%. Time point in this sample: sample taken at primary tumor resection. The source was PBMCs, collected at surgery. The receptors were sampled from a male donor with early-stage non-small cell lung cancer.

This chain uses TRBV28 with TRBJ1-2; the D is unclear. CDR3 length equals 13 residues. Looked up from germline, CDR1 is MDHEN and CDR2 is SYDVKM. The V and J ends lost 2 bases and 5 bases respectively, with 9 bases between them. The DNA for the CDR3 is TGTGCCAGCAGTTTAGCCAGAAGTTATGGCTACACCTTC. It specifies CASSLARSYGYTF.

At least ten counts were recorded for this clonotype. The J gene is TRBJ2-7, the V gene TRBV6-5; 11 nucleotides match TRBD2. Germline assignment: CDR1 MNHEY and CDR2 SVGAGI. With V trimmed by 6 bases and J by 2 bases, 3 bases remained unmatched. The CDR3 consists of 14 residues. The CDR3 DNA reads TGTGCCAGCAGCTGGACTAGCGGGCCCTACGAGCAGTACTTC. It is translated as CASSWTSGPYEQYF.

This clonotype was observed many times. The chain couples TRBV29-1 to TRBJ2-1; 7 positions match TRBD1. Looked up from germline, CDR1 is SQVTM and CDR2 is ANQGSEA. CDR3 size: 16 residues. The ends lost 0 bases at V and 4 bases at J; junction bases unmatched: 9. The DNA of the CDR3 is TGCAGCGTTGAAGAGAGGACAGGTTTTCTATACAATGAGCAGTTCTTC. It codes for CSVEERTGFLYNEQFF.

This rearrangement joins TRBV7-2 to TRBJ2-7, with 12 bases fitting TRBD1. Germline-derived CDR1 and CDR2 are SGHTA and FQGNSA. CDR3 length: 15 amino acids. Unmatched junction bases numbered 7, after V lost 4 bases and J lost 6 bases. This chain's CDR3 is CASSWDRGLTVEQYF. CDR3 coding DNA: TGTGCCAGCAGCTGGGACAGGGGGCTTACCGTCGAGCAGTACTTC.

This clonotype was detected only a few times. CDR3 protein: CASSHRGAGGYTF. CDR3 bases: TGTGCCAGCAGTCACCGGGGGGCAGGCGGCTACACCTTC. The chain uses TRBV27 and TRBJ1-2, with TRBD1 as a possible D gene (6 bases). V lost 5 bases to trimming and J lost 8 bases, with 15 bases between them. Germline values: CDR1 MNHEY, CDR2 SMNVEV (reference sequence). This CDR3 has 13 residues.

This clonotype came up many times. The rearrangement uses TRBV7-2 and TRBJ2-3; 16 bases agree with TRBD2. CDR3 length: 15 residues. V gave up 5 bases and J gave up 9 bases; unmatched junction bases: 5. Germline CDR1 and CDR2: SGHTA and FQGNSA. Here the CDR3 reads CASSAGTSGRATQYF. The CDR3 DNA is TGTGCCAGCAGCGCCGGGACTAGCGGGAGGGCCACGCAGTATTTT. The full variable domain, its missing parts supplied by reference TRBV7-2 and TRBJ2-3, is GAGVSQSPSNKVTEKGKDVELRCDPISGHTALYWYRQSLGQGLEFLIYFQGNSAPDKSGLPSDRFSAERTGGSVSTLTIQRTQQEDSAVYLCASSAGTSGRATQYFGPGTRLTVL.

This chain links TRBV9 with TRBJ2-7; 11 bases agree with TRBD2. This CDR3 comprises 16 residues. Per germline, CDR1 SGDLS and CDR2 YYNGEE. The V and J ends lost 5 bases and 2 bases, in that order; junction bases with no gene match: 9. The CDR3 region is CASSPGLAEPTYEQYF. In nucleotides, the CDR3 is TGTGCCAGCAGTCCGGGACTAGCGGAACCCACCTACGAGCAGTACTTC.

Many counts were recorded for this clonotype. The chain carries TRBV7-9 and TRBJ1-1; D is possibly TRBD1 (6 bases). The CDR3 length is 13 residues. CDR1 and CDR2 (germline): SEHNR, FQNEAQ (reference sequence). The V end lost 7 bases, the J end lost 5 bases, and 14 bases lay between the germline ends. The CDR3 reads CASIIGGGTEAFF. CDR3 DNA sequence: TGTGCCAGCATCATAGGGGGAGGGACTGAAGCTTTCTTT. Full variable domain (remainder filled in from reference TRBV7-9 and TRBJ1-1): DTGVSQNPRHKITKRGQNVTFRCDPISEHNRLYWYRQTLGQGPEFLTYFQNEAQLEKSRLLSDRFSAERPKGSFSTLEIQRTEQGDSAMYLCASIIGGGTEAFFGQGTRLTVV.

This clonotype came up many times. The chain has TRBV5-1 and TRBJ2-1, with D tentatively TRBD2 (6 bases). The CDR3 contains 16 residues. Trimming left V 4 bases short and J 4 bases short, with 18 bases between. The germline CDR1 and CDR2 sequences are SGHRS and YFSETQ. CDR3 nucleotide sequence: TGCGCCAGCAGCCCCCGATTCGGGGGACTTTACAATGAGCAGTTCTTC. Translated, it gives CASSPRFGGLYNEQFF. The full variable domain, its missing parts supplied by reference TRBV5-1 and TRBJ2-1, is KAGVTQTPRYLIKTRGQQVTLSCSPISGHRSVSWYQQTPGQGLQFLFEYFSETQRNKGNFPGRFSGRQFSNSRSEMNVSTLELGDSALYLCASSPRFGGLYNEQFFGPGTRLTVL.

The CDR3 loop reads CASSQFTRAWKTQYF. CDR3 DNA sequence: TGTGCCAGCAGCCAGTTCACTCGGGCGTGGAAGACCCAGTACTTC. This sequence joins TRBV14 and TRBJ2-5; D gene uncertain. Germline V gene sequence: CDR1 SGHDN, CDR2 FVKESK. The ends were cut back, 3 bases at V and 6 bases at J, with 17 bases in the middle. This CDR3 spans 15 amino acids.

This clonotype was recorded once. A much larger clone lies a single base off, so this may be a read error. This sequence joins TRBV20-1 and TRBJ2-3; D is unclear. Germline V gene sequence: CDR1 DFQATT, CDR2 SNEGSKA (reference sequence). V was trimmed by 3 bases and J by 7 bases, leaving 11 bases between them. This CDR3 comprises 12 residues. CDR3 coding DNA: TGCAGTGCTAGTTCTGTACTGAATACGCAGTATTTT. This codes for CSASSVLNTQYF.

This clonotype was observed a few times. The J gene is TRBJ1-3, the V gene TRBV3-1, with D uncertain. Germline V gives CDR1 LGHDT, CDR2 YNNKEL (reference sequence). V lost 3 bases and J 4 bases, leaving 7 bases between the germline ends. The CDR3 has 13 amino acids. CDR3 in DNA: TGTGCCAGCAGCCAGAGAGGAGGAAACACCATATATTTT. Amino acids: CASSQRGGNTIYF.

The chain carries TRBV11-2 and TRBJ2-3; 13 positions match TRBD2. This CDR3 is 17 amino acids long. V was clipped by 3 bases and J by 5 bases; unmatched bases: 8. The germline gives CDR1 SGHAT, CDR2 FQNNGV. As DNA, the CDR3 is TGTGCCAGCAGCTTCTTTAGACTAGCGGGGGGCCGAGATACGCAGTATTTT. Protein product: CASSFFRLAGGRDTQYF.

This clonotype was seen only a few times. DNA for the CDR3: TGTGCCAGCAGCCGGGACATCTATAATTCACCCCTCCACTTT. Its translation: CASSRDIYNSPLHF. The J gene is TRBJ1-6, the V gene TRBV12-3 or TRBV12-4; possible D gene TRBD1, 6 bases. Trimming cost V 6 bases and J 3 bases, with 9 bases left between them. This CDR3 is built from 14 residues.

The J gene is TRBJ2-4, the V gene TRBV7-3, with TRBD2 as a possible D gene (5 bases). The length of the CDR3 is 15 residues. V lost 3 bases, J lost 6 bases, and 15 bases lay in between. CDR1 and CDR2 (germline): SGHTA, FQGTGA. The DNA for the CDR3 is TGTGCCAGCAGCTTCGGACCTGCGGAGGCAAACATTCAGTACTTC. Its translation is CASSFGPAEANIQYF.

This clonotype came up a few times. The V gene is TRBV11-1, the J gene TRBJ2-4; D is possibly TRBD2 (5 bases). CDR3 length equals 14 residues. Trimming took off 3 bases at V and 4 bases at J, with 10 bases between the two ends. CDR1 is SGHAT, CDR2 FQDESV, per germline (reference sequence). CDR3 sequence (DNA): TGTGCCAGCAGCTTCACTGCGGGTAAAAACATTCAGTACTTC. It encodes CASSFTAGKNIQYF.

The chain combines TRBV15 with TRBJ2-2, with 8 bases matching TRBD2. CDR1 and CDR2 (germline): LNHNV, YYDKDF (reference sequence). The CDR3 has 15 residues. V was clipped by 8 bases and J by 4 bases; unmatched bases: 9. This CDR3 reads CATQSGSRRTGELFF. CDR3 bases: TGTGCCACCCAAAGCGGGAGTCGGCGCACCGGGGAGCTGTTTTTT.

Many counts were recorded for this clonotype. The chain carries TRBV7-8 and TRBJ1-5; unclear D gene. Trimming took 0 bases from V and 7 from J, leaving 4 bases between them. The CDR3 is 12 amino acids. Germline CDR1 and CDR2: SGHVS and FQNEAQ. As DNA, the CDR3 is TGTGCCAGCAGCTTAGCGAGCCAGCCCCAGCATTTT. This translates into CASSLASQPQHF.